The source of this T cell receptor beta chain is a study of blood T cell repertoires in COVID-19 (dated by TCRdb to about 2020). In the study overall: Samples from collaborators originated in the United States, Italy and Spain and spanned both the acute and convalescent phases of COVID-19. Nearly every sample came with metadata listing a de-identified subject ID, COVID-19 status, age in years and sex. The samples were drawn from the first 160 participants of the ongoing ImmuneRACE study and from roughly 1,300 subjects provided by 6 global collaborators. The dataset comprised deeply sampled blood TCRbeta repertoires from subjects exposed to, actively infected with, or recovered from COVID-19. The repertoires were released in a freely available public database intended as a resource for research on the immune response to SARS-CoV-2. The prospective study material was composed of cDNA or gDNA derived from T cells, B-cell-depleted T cells, or PBMCs. Where available, HLA class I and class II types were taken from metadata supplied by the sample provider and were not determined by assay-based typing.

Looking up the germline V gene yields CDR1 KGHDR and CDR2 SFDVKD. V gives up 3 bases and J gives up 2 bases, and the segment between their germline ends measures 9 bases. Measured from the cysteine to the phenylalanine, the CDR3 is 14 residues long. Only the CDR3 DNA is retained, 42 bases long and in frame from the first base. Study-wide findings and limitations: How much clinical and demographic metadata was included differed by source and by participant, and the metadata was provided uncurated.

Enrolling through a virtual design, the prospective study's participants ranged in age from roughly 18 to 100 years and lived across about two dozen United States geographic areas. To assign participants to cohorts, the prospective study relied on clinical history that participants themselves reported in a screening survey and a study questionnaire. Each participant in the prospective study had whole blood, serum and a nasopharyngeal or oropharyngeal swab collected by mobile phlebotomists. Over a 2-month period, participants in the prospective study had the option of providing additional blood draws and questionnaires. Before DNA extraction, prospective study blood samples were shipped either frozen or at room temperature. Concerning this clone: Its antigen is currently not known. No base qualities exist here, and no much larger clone lies one base off it.

TCRbeta CDR3 regions were amplified from genomic DNA using the immunoSEQ Assay, a bias-controlled multiplex PCR. In the source study's methods: The number of nucleated cells in each sample was estimated from the amplification of reference gene primers within the assay. To quantify the absolute abundance of each unique TCRbeta CDR3 rearrangement, sequence reads were collapsed and filtered. For each sample, productive Simpson clonality was calculated as the square root of Simpson's diversity index over productive rearrangements. Held by TCRdb, this immuneACCESS table contains in-frame sequences only and omits some clones. Under half of the omission traces to an unresolved V gene where checked; the cause of the rest is unknown. Clone size and V and J calls were adopted from that table, with D and trimming inferred from the DNA. Across this sample there are 200,000 to 250,000 clones, with 65% to 90% seen only once. The top ten clonotypes cover 3.8% of the sample.

The sequencing sample was made of PBMCs or T cells enriched from blood (not recorded which). The chain joins TRBV24-1 to TRBJ1-2, and the D gene may be TRBD1, 5 bases matching. The origin of this receptor is a woman aged 40 to 49 with acute COVID-19. The bases read TGTGCCACCAGTGATAATGCAGGGAACTATGGCTACACCTTC. Its product reads: CATSDNAGNYGYTF.